This T cell receptor (beta chain) was retrieved from a study of cytomegalovirus exposure and HLA in healthy donors (dated by TCRdb to about 2017). Study-level background: An earlier analysis of fewer than 750 of the donors reported 276 Gb of sequence data and around 110 million unique TCR beta sequences obtained from some 200 million T cells. Among about 360 genotyped donors of the cohort, an average of approximately 240,000 unique TCR beta nucleotide sequences were sequenced per donor, around 20% of them non-productive. Donor age, sex, ethnicity and CMV serostatus were compiled alongside the repertoire data. All discovery cohort repertoires had been generated on a single sequencing platform. About 280 gigabases of sequencing data and 91 million or so unique TCR sequences made up an early release that covered 500 to 650 HLA-typed donors. About 5 DR-DQ haplotypes were handled as single units for association and clustering, since linkage in the cohort was strong. The study profiled the T cell repertoires of more than 500 subjects by immunosequencing and related them to cytomegalovirus serostatus. The genetic ancestry cluster associated with self-reported Caucasian donors included 80% to 90% of the approximately 410 genotyped donors. The study aimed to test whether cataloging public T cell receptors could reveal signatures of past pathogen exposure. Class I and class II HLA loci were covered by the typing at four-digit resolution. Typing coverage differed by locus: A, B, C, DRB1 and DQB1 were typed in about 620-640 donors, DQA1 in roughly 510, DPA1 in 600 to 610, and DPB1 in around 490. To predict cytomegalovirus infection status, the study combined high-throughput TCR immunosequencing, statistical association of individual TCRs with disease status, and machine learning. A later analysis re-examined previously published TCR beta repertoires from more than 600 donors and added high-resolution HLA genotyping to investigate patterns of TCR occurrence. Rather than using new phenotypic data, the later analysis identified candidate immune exposures from TCR beta sequences and from how often those sequences occurred across donors. Genome-wide SNP genotypes for about 60% of the 666 donors were used in a later genetic analysis, which treated that subset as a discovery cohort. An earlier analysis of fewer than 700 of the donors applied high-throughput TCR beta sequencing to assess whether each TCR beta V gene segment acted as functional or pseudogenic. In addition to the first cohort of 650 to 800 subjects, a separate validation cohort of approximately 110 different subjects was used.

The cohort comprised under 700 healthy bone marrow donors. Cohort members were all nominally healthy when sampled, although unrecorded immune exposures were likely present. The donor tested CMV seronegative and was one of the 352 seronegative cohort members. Each donor provided a peripheral blood sample, and peripheral blood mononuclear cells were used for TCR beta sequencing. The Qiagen DNeasy Blood Extraction Kit was used to extract genomic DNA from the blood cell samples. A note on this clone: Its antigen is still unknown. The sample holds no much larger clone one base away, and base qualities are not on file.

Taken from cysteine to phenylalanine, the CDR3 has 16 residues. CDR3 DNA only is kept here, 48 bases in frame from base 1. As encoded in the germline V gene, CDR1 is SQVTM while CDR2 is ANQGSEA. Trimming removed 6 bases from V and 9 bases from J; the gene matches leave 13 bases unexplained. Results and caveats for the whole study, not just this receptor: When HLA alleles, especially DR and DQ, strongly co-occurred, attributing TCR associations to individual alleles was difficult. It was suggested by the authors that the approach could potentially be generalized to other disease states and immunological phenotypes. The earlier analysis of approximately 590 of the donors excluded over 15 rarely observed V segments, including chromosome 9 orphons, because counts were too low. The classifier was reported to diagnose cytomegalovirus status with high specificity and sensitivity in both the original and validation cohorts. In this cohort, only TCR beta chains were sequenced, and detectable features were limited by the absence of alpha or paired-chain data. The sequencing pipeline was judged likely to have produced a cluster of highly shared sequence variants as a technical artifact. A later analysis associated roughly 17,000 TCR beta sequences with specific HLA alleles at a false discovery rate of 0.05. In a later analysis, several top co-occurrence clusters were reported to appear linked to parvovirus B19, influenza, CMV and Epstein-Barr virus. A total of 164 TCR beta chains were listed by the study as associated with cytomegalovirus. V-gene and J-gene trimming of TCR beta chains was associated with a missense DCLRE1C variant in a later genetic analysis, and the association was replicated in an independent cohort. A later analysis found that HLA-associated TCR beta chains were more clonally expanded and had lower generation probabilities than equally common non-associated chains. Most CMV-associated TCR beta chains appeared to be HLA-restricted in a later analysis, and the HLA associations seemed to be driven largely by CMV exposure. Because HLA typing was missing for some donors at each locus, association tests included only the typed subset. Linkage disequilibrium might explain the correlated functional status among segregating V segments, but an unknown experimental factor could not be excluded. A further reported finding was that TCR beta sequences accurately predicted the HLA-A and HLA-B alleles for most subjects in the first cohort. In a later genetic analysis, fewer N-insertions in productive TCRs were reported among donors in an Asian-associated ancestry cluster than the approximately 710-donor mean. Presence/absence analyses assumed roughly uniform sequencing depth across donors, an assumption that may not hold. The only immune exposure information available for the cohort was CMV serostatus. Some IMGT-functional V segments, including TRBV6-2 and TRBV6-3, could not be distinguished by the 87-base-pair reads and were therefore excluded. In vitro tests confirmed that a few of the cytomegalovirus-associated TCR beta chains recognize cytomegalovirus antigens. Across donors, most TCR sequences were observed very rarely, whereas some public TCRs were present in many individuals. Broadly in line with IMGT annotations, most TCR beta V segments showed up in productive rearrangements about 87% or about 30% of the time in an earlier analysis of 450 to 600 of the donors. In a later analysis, the rate of TCR association differed among HLA loci, with DRB1 alleles having the most associated TCRs and HLA-C alleles having the fewest.

The library came from the immunoSEQ multiplex PCR assay. A mixture of 60 forward primers for TCR Vbeta segments and 13 reverse primers for TCR Jbeta segments was used in the multiplex PCR. A multiplex PCR assay on genomic DNA amplified the CDR3 region of rearranged TCR beta genes. On the Illumina HiSeq System, the amplified TCR beta libraries were sequenced as 87-base-pair reads. The published analysis was carried out like this. In a later analysis, some 80 million unique TCR beta chains were counted across the 500 to 850 repertoires, and about 10 million of these chains were shared by at least two donors. A nearest-neighbor algorithm error-corrected the raw reads and collapsed the reads into unique sequences, merging closely related sequences to remove PCR and sequencing errors. To assign V, D and J gene segments, CDR3 sequences were aligned to IMGT reference sequences. For a sequence to be retained, a match of at least six nucleotides to both a V gene segment and a J gene segment was required. A rearrangement counted as productive if the CDR3 had no stop codons and remained in frame with V and J, and every other rearrangement counted as non-productive. Following IMGT convention, CDR3 was defined as the stretch from the second conserved V-encoded cysteine to the conserved J-encoded phenylalanine. The earlier analysis of fewer than 750 of the donors excluded sequences that lacked an unambiguous match to a single V gene segment. In an earlier analysis of 587 of the donors, V segments were called functional above 56.7% productive rearrangements and were called segregating when the between-donor standard deviation exceeded 5%. A statistical classification framework was built to diagnose cytomegalovirus status from the catalog of TCR beta chain sequences. In a later analysis, V and J genes were assigned by comparing TCR nucleotide sequences against IMGT/GENE-DB human TR gene sequences. Using the TCRdist pipeline, a later analysis assigned CDR3 sequences along with most-parsimonious VDJ recombination scenarios. In a later analysis, each TCR beta chain was defined by its CDR3 amino acid sequence together with its V-gene family, and reads without a unique V-gene family were excluded. To address suspected cross-contamination and a sequencing artifact, a later analysis removed a few hundred highly shared, low-generation-probability nucleotide sequences. A later analysis calculated a clonal expansion index for each public chain from normalized within-repertoire ranks of inferred template counts. In a later analysis, generation probabilities were computed using a VDJ recombination model fitted to out-of-frame rearrangements, and the results were checked against IGoR. Hypergeometric tests were used in a later analysis to score TCR-TCR, TCR-HLA and TCR-CMV co-occurrence, with a repertoire-size bias correction applied to the TCR pairs. False discovery rates were estimated in a later analysis by permuting HLA or CMV assignments 20 times. In a later analysis, co-occurring TCRs were grouped with DBSCAN, and TCRdist sequence similarity was added when clustering was performed within HLA-allele-positive subsets. Co-occurrence clustering excluded repertoires with fewer than 30,000 or more than 120,000 public chains, plus five with anomalous nucleotide sharing. The immuneACCESS repertoire file appears here via TCRdb, limited to in-frame rearrangements. These files lack a portion of the clones; in checked studies, under half of the deficit traces to unresolved V genes, and the cause of the others is not known. V, J and clone size derive from that table, while D and trimming were established from the DNA sequence. The sample includes under 150,000 clones, with approximately 80% observed a single time. The top ten hold roughly 1.2% of the sample.

The origin of this receptor is a girl aged 2-10 years in good health and CMV-seronegative. Sequenced input: PBMCs. The V and J segments used are TRBV29-1 and TRBJ2-4; 14 junctional bases match TRBD2. The DNA is TGCAGCGTCACAGACGGACTAGCGGGAGGAATGGGCATTCAGTACTTC. Its coded protein is CSVTDGLAGGMGIQYF. The full variable domain, completed from the reference TRBV29-1 and TRBJ2-4 proteins outside the CDR3, reads SAVISQKPSRDICQRGTSLTIQCQVDSQVTMMFWYRQQPGQSLTLIATANQGSEATYESGFVIDKFPISRPNLTFSTLTVSNMSPEDSSIYLCSVTDGLAGGMGIQYFGAGTRLSVL.